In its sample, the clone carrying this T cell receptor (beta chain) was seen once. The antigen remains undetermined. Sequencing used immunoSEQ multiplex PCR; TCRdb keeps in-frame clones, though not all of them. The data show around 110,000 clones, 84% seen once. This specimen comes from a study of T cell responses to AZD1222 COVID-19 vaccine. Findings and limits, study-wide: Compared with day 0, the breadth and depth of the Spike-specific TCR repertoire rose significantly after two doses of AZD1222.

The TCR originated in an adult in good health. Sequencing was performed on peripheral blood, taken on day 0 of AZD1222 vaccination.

The CDR3 bases are TGCGCCAGCAGCTTGGACGGGAGTGTCTCCTACAATGAGCAGTTCTTC. Its protein product is CASSLDGSVSYNEQFF. This rearrangement joins TRBV5-1 to TRBJ2-1, with a weak D call TRBD2 (6 bases). The CDR3 covers 16 residues. V was cut by 0 bases and J by 0 bases, with 10 bases left in between. Germline V CDR1 and CDR2: SGHRS, YFSETQ.